This T cell receptor (beta chain) stems from a study of T-cell reconstitution after alpha-beta-depleted transplantation in children. The length of the CDR3 is 13 residues. Germline CDR1 SGHDT, CDR2 YYEEEE. Trimming cost V 4 bases and J 2 bases; bases outside gene matches: 3. The library targeted TCRbeta and was prepared with unique molecular identifiers. One entry per CDR3 protein results from TCRdb running MiXCR on the PCR reads. The sample comprises about 610,000 distinct CDR3 sequences, roughly a tenth of which are singletons, and around 4% rests with the top ten. This clonotype was seen at least ten times.

The receptor comes from a human donor who donated a stem cell graft to a child with acute myeloid leukemia. The sequences come from PBMCs from the stem cell graft donor, collected from the stem cell graft. The chain uses TRBV5-6 and TRBJ2-7; the match to TRBD1 covers 7 bases. CDR3 sequence reads: CASSRDRAYEQYF. In DNA, the CDR3 is TGTGCCAGCAGCCGGGACAGAGCCTACGAGCAGTACTTC. Supplemented by reference TRBV5-6 and TRBJ2-7, the full variable domain reads DAGVTQSPTHLIKTRGQQVTLRCSPKSGHDTVSWYQQALGQGPQFIFQYYEEEERQRGNFPDRFSGHQFPNYSSELNVNALLLGDSALYLCASSRDRAYEQYFGPGTRLTVT.